These 3 T cell receptor beta chains came from one sample sequenced in a study of blood T cell repertoires in COVID-19. The data were produced by immunoSEQ multiplex PCR, yet TCRdb's version contains in-frame clones alone and is incomplete. The repertoire consists of roughly 60,000 clones, with around 84% occurring once and the leading ten covering 1%. Sequenced: peripheral blood. These receptors were taken from a man in his 70s with acute or convalescent COVID-19.

V usage is TRBV30 and J usage is TRBJ1-6, with TRBD1 identical over 9 bases. V gave up 2 bases and J gave up 13 bases; unmatched junction bases: 12. Per the germline V gene, CDR1 is GTSNPN and CDR2 is SVGIG (reference sequence). The CDR3 is made up of 15 amino acids. CDR3 residues: CAWSNPGQGVFPLHF. In DNA, the CDR3 is TGTGCCTGGAGTAACCCGGGACAGGGAGTTTTCCCCCTCCACTTT.

The chain couples TRBV10-2 to TRBJ2-7; possible D gene TRBD1, 6 bases. The CDR3 totals 14 residues. The germline CDR1 and CDR2 sequences are WSHSY and SAAADI. With 2 bases removed from V and 4 bases from J, the gap between germline ends came to 12 bases. CDR3 sequence (DNA): TGCGCCAGCAGTGAGAACAGGGCAGGATACGAGCAGTACTTC. This translates into CASSENRAGYEQYF.

This clone was found once. The V call is TRBV28, the J call TRBJ2-1, with TRBD2 matching 9 bases. Germline assignment: CDR1 MDHEN and CDR2 SYDVKM. Unmatched junction bases numbered 5, after V lost 6 bases and J lost 5 bases. The CDR3 totals 14 residues. The CDR3 sequence is CASRRPSGNNEQFF. The CDR3 DNA reads TGTGCCAGCAGGCGGCCTAGCGGGAACAATGAGCAGTTCTTC.